The source of this T cell receptor (beta chain) is a study of blood T cells in healthy people across ages (dated by TCRdb to about 2015). In terms of the full investigation: In model experiments, template switching captured roughly one uniquely barcoded TCR beta cDNA molecule for every two T cells. Using deep sequencing normalized with unique cDNA molecular identifiers, the study measured how TCR beta repertoire diversity changes with age. Donors were grouped into four age groups: young (average 16 years), middle-aged (roughly 37), aged (around 60) and long-lived (over 80). To avoid experimental bias, donors of different ages were randomly spread across the sequencing lanes. Two additional independent replicas of 1 million unique cDNA reads from the same blood draw were analyzed for two donors (one aged 18 to 29 and one aged 80 or older). Results the study describes overall, beyond this receptor: Estimates of total diversity based on one million sequenced T cells were considered lower bounds and underestimates. Donor CMV infection status was unknown, potentially confounding age-related changes in expanded clonotypes. Observed TCR beta diversity correlated strongly with the percentage of naive T cells measured by flow cytometry. Observed TCR beta diversity per million T cells fell roughly linearly with age, and a significant reduction was already apparent by age approximately 41. Conclusive comparison of naive and antigen-experienced compartments was prevented by the profiling of bulk unsorted PBMCs. Compared with the aged group, more naive CD4+ T cells, fewer expanded clones and increased TCR diversity were shown by the long-lived group, suggesting age selection.

From the cysteine through the phenylalanine, the CDR3 covers 18 amino acids. CDR3 DNA is the only sequence kept; it has 54 bases, read in frame from the first base. The germline V gene gives CDR1 as MNHNS and CDR2 as SASEGT. Trimming accounts for 7 bases at V and 0 bases at J, while the number of junction bases matched to no gene is 17. The donors were some 39 Caucasian individuals from Russia, aged roughly 6 to 100 years, who were systemically healthy. Ten milliliters of peripheral blood were drawn from each donor into EDTA-treated Vacutainer tubes. PBMCs were isolated by Ficoll-Paque density-gradient centrifugation, with at least 7 million obtained per sample. Trizol reagent was used to extract total RNA from PBMCs, with at least 6 micrograms per sample. For every donor, flow cytometry on a PBMC aliquot measured the percentage of naive CD45RAhigh/CD27high T cells. Libraries were constructed by 5' RACE. The instrument was an Illumina HiSeq 2500. A second PCR of roughly 6 to 12 cycles was performed with a sample-barcoded 5' primer and a J-beta primer mix. A template-switch 5' adaptor carrying 12 random nucleotides introduced a unique molecular identifier onto each TCR beta cDNA molecule. At least 3 million CDR3-containing paired-end reads were obtained from each sample. First-strand cDNA was synthesized from all RNA with the Mint cDNA synthesis kit, primed by a TRBC-specific oligonucleotide. All cDNA was treated with uracil-DNA glycosylase and then went through a first 18-cycle PCR with the universal primers M1SS and BC2_uni_R. In the authors' own workflow: Each sample was normalized by randomly selecting 1 million high-quality reads, each carrying a distinct molecular identifier. Reads sharing molecular identifiers were discarded rather than binned into consensus sequences. CDR3 identification, clonotype clustering and error correction used MiTCR with a Q25 quality threshold and the strictest error-elimination algorithm. Lower-bound total TCR beta diversity was estimated with a nonparametric unseen species model using Euler transformation. The public reads were quality trimmed at Q25 with fastp and then assembled into clones with MiXCR by TCRdb, keeping productive beta chains. A single entry per CDR3 protein holds the most common genes and DNA from its merged rows. For this entry, the V and J calls and clone size follow TCRdb and not the study's own pipeline. Within this sample are 380,000 or so distinct CDR3 sequences, with about 49% of them counted one time only. The biggest ten clones account for 51% of the sample.

To note about this clonotype: The antigen it recognizes is unknown. Per-nucleotide qualities are absent, and no much larger clonotype sits a single base away.

Material: blood. The chain was built from TRBV6-1 and TRBJ1-2; 7 middle bases align to TRBD1. This receptor was obtained from a man aged 55 to 69 in good health. The bases read TGTGCCAGCATCCCGGGGAGGGGGCGCGGTGGGACTAACTATGGCTACACCTTC. This encodes CASIPGRGRGGTNYGYTF.